A selection of T cell receptor beta chains follows, all from one sample in a study of cytomegalovirus exposure and HLA in healthy donors. Profiled with immunoSEQ multiplex PCR; TCRdb holds only in-frame clones, not every one. This sample contains around 70,000 clones. The sample consisted of PBMCs. The receptors derive from a female donor in good health and CMV-seropositive. Each CDR3 is given with its conserved first and last residue. D genes are given only for firm matches.

-,14,TRBJ2-7,TRBV6-5,TGTGCCAGCAGTTACGGGGCAGGGGCCTACGAGCAGTACTTC,CASSYGAGAYEQYF
TRBD2,16,TRBJ2-6,TRBV7-9,TGTGCCAGCAGTTTCACTAGCGGGACCGGGGCCAACGTCCTGACTTTC,CASSFTSGTGANVLTF
-,16,TRBJ2-3,TRBV30,TGTGCCTGGAGTTTGCTAGACTCATCTGCCACAGATACGCAGTATTTT,CAWSLLDSSATDTQYF
-,15,TRBJ1-5,TRBV4-1,TGCGCCAGCAGCCAAGTAGCCCGGGAGGGACAGCCCCAGCATTTT,CASSQVAREGQPQHF
TRBD1,15,TRBJ1-5,TRBV7-2,TGTGCCAGCAGCCCAAGGACAGGGCTGGGTCAGCCCCAGCATTTT,CASSPRTGLGQPQHF
-,14,TRBJ2-2,TRBV28,TGTGCCAGCAGTGGACAGCTGAACACCGGGGAGCTGTTTTTT,CASSGQLNTGELFF
TRBD2,16,TRBJ2-1,TRBV4-1,TGCGCCAGCAGCCAAGCATCTAGCGGAACCTACAATGAGCAGTTCTTC,CASSQASSGTYNEQFF
-,13,TRBJ2-7,TRBV5-1,TGCGCCAGCAGCTTGTTGTTAGGGGACGAGCAGTACTTC,CASSLLLGDEQYF
-,13,TRBJ1-2,TRBV15,TGTGCCACCAGCGAACTAGGATTGACGGCTAGGACCTTC,CATSELGLTARTF
TRBD2,12,TRBJ2-4,TRBV19,TGTGCCAGTAGTACGGGACTAGCGTTTCAGTACTTC,CASSTGLAFQYF
TRBD1,17,TRBJ1-4,TRBV19,TGTGCCAGTAGAACGGGACAGACCCCAGCAACTAATGAAAAACTGTTTTTT,CASRTGQTPATNEKLFF
TRBD2,14,TRBJ2-7,TRBV10-3,TGTGCCATGTCCCCCGGGACTAGCGGGATTGAGCAGTACTTC,CAMSPGTSGIEQYF
TRBD2,17,TRBJ2-4,TRBV11-2,TGTGCCAGCAGCTTTCGGGTTAGCGGGAGTTCGAAGGACATTCAGTACTTC,CASSFRVSGSSKDIQYF
TRBD1,11,TRBJ2-7,TRBV29-1,TGCAGCGTTAAAAGACAGGGAGAGCAGTACTTC,CSVKRQGEQYF
-,14,TRBJ1-2,TRBV9,TGTGCCAGCAGCGTCGGTATTGATAACTATGGCTACACCTTC,CASSVGIDNYGYTF
TRBD1,14,TRBJ2-3,TRBV5-1,TGCGCCAGCAGCGCGGGACAGGGTGGAGATACGCAGTATTTT,CASSAGQGGDTQYF
-,14,TRBJ2-3,TRBV5-5,TGTGCCAGCAGCACCGGGACTAGCACAGATACGCAGTATTTT,CASSTGTSTDTQYF
-,11,TRBJ2-7,TRBV29-1,TGCAGCGTTGAAGATACCTACGAGCAGTACTTC,CSVEDTYEQYF
-,15,TRBJ1-3,TRBV4-3,TGCGCCAGCAGCCAGGATGGGAGCTCTGGAAACACCATATATTTT,CASSQDGSSGNTIYF
TRBD1,13,TRBJ1-1,TRBV7-9,TGTGCCAGCATCCCCGGACAGGGGCCAGCCGCTTTCTTT,CASIPGQGPAAFF
-,14,TRBJ1-1,TRBV28,TGTGCCAGCAGTTTCAGGGTTTCGAACACTGAAGCTTTCTTT,CASSFRVSNTEAFF
TRBD2,15,TRBJ2-3,TRBV15,TGTGCCACCCAGGCGGGGGACCCTAGCACAGATACGCAGTATTTT,CATQAGDPSTDTQYF
-,12,TRBJ1-1,TRBV28,TGTGCCAGCAGTTTGGAACTAGCTGAAGCTTTCTTT,CASSLELAEAFF
-,15,TRBJ1-1,TRBV4-3,TGCGCCAGCAGCTTTCGGGCCGGCGGGGACACTGAAGCTTTCTTT,CASSFRAGGDTEAFF
-,14,TRBJ1-1,TRBV6-5,TGTGCCAGCAGTCACGCGGAGGAGAACACTGAAGCTTTCTTT,CASSHAEENTEAFF
-,13,TRBJ1-4,TRBV2,TGTGCCAGCACGGGTGGAGGTGGTGAAAAACTGTTTTTT,CASTGGGGEKLFF
TRBD1,16,TRBJ1-4,TRBV9,TGTGCCAGCAGCGTCGCCTCGACAGGGGAGTATGAAAAACTGTTTTTT,CASSVASTGEYEKLFF
-,13,TRBJ2-5,TRBV4-1,TGCGCCAGCAGCCAAGTGCTAGCAGAGACCCAGTACTTC,CASSQVLAETQYF
TRBD1,19,TRBJ1-5,TRBV19,TGTGCCAGTAGTATAAGGGGGCCGACAGGGACATATAGCAATCAGCCCCAGCATTTT,CASSIRGPTGTYSNQPQHF
TRBD1,15,TRBJ2-7,TRBV4-3,TGCGCCAGCAGCCGCTCGCTCGACAGGGCCTACGAGCAGTACTTC,CASSRSLDRAYEQYF
-,17,TRBJ2-6,TRBV6-1,TGTGCCAGCAGTGAAGCTACAGGTTTCTCTGGGGCCAACGTCCTGACTTTC,CASSEATGFSGANVLTF
-,13,TRBJ1-5,TRBV29-1,TGCAGCGTTGACGAAGGGGAAGGCCAGCCCCAGCATTTT,CSVDEGEGQPQHF
-,13,TRBJ2-3,TRBV6-4,TGTGCCAGCAGCTACAGGGACACAGATACGCAGTATTTT,CASSYRDTDTQYF
TRBD2,17,TRBJ2-4,TRBV28,TGTGCCAGCAGTCCCTTAGACCCACTAGCGGGGGGCCCAGCGCAGTACTTC,CASSPLDPLAGGPAQYF
-,12,TRBJ2-5,TRBV7-2,TGTGCCAGCAGCCCGTCGCAAGAGACCCAGTACTTC,CASSPSQETQYF
-,12,TRBJ1-1,TRBV28,TGTGCCAGCAGTCCTCCAGGTTTCGGAGCTTTCTTT,CASSPPGFGAFF
-,14,TRBJ1-1,TRBV5-1,TGCGCCAGCAGCTTGAGCGGGGGTTTCACTGAAGCTTTCTTT,CASSLSGGFTEAFF
-,13,TRBJ2-1,TRBV4-3,TGCGCCAGCAGCCAAGATTTCGGACAGGAGCAGTTCTTC,CASSQDFGQEQFF